This is a list of T cell receptor beta chains from one sample in a study of post-analysis software for immune sequencing data. Each CDR3 protein gets one entry after TCRdb re-called the PCR reads with MiXCR. The sample includes about 800,000 distinct CDR3 sequences, around 27% of them seen just once. The sample comprised blood. Receptors were obtained from a girl aged 5 to 17 with multiple sclerosis. The CDR3 runs from the conserved cysteine through the conserved F or W. D genes are given only for firm matches. The size entry is marked missing in some rows and otherwise reads once, few, many or a size class.

size	D	V	J	CDR3	DNA
few	-	TRBV20-1	TRBJ2-7	CSASWVGRNYEQYF	TGCAGTGCTAGTTGGGTAGGTCGGAACTACGAGCAGTACTTC
-	-	TRBV2	TRBJ2-3	CASTPLDTQYF	TGTGCCAGCACGCCTCTGGATACGCAGTATTTT
-	-	TRBV7-9	TRBJ2-5	CASSWVETQYF	TGTGCCAGCAGTTGGGTCGAGACCCAGTACTTC
few	TRBD1	TRBV20-1	TRBJ2-7	CSARSPLTGSYEQYF	TGCAGTGCCCGATCCCCACTGACAGGGTCCTACGAGCAGTACTTC
-	TRBD1	TRBV24-1	TRBJ2-5	CATGQGSGETQYF	TGTGCCACCGGACAGGGGAGTGGAGAGACCCAGTACTTC
many	TRBD2	TRBV6-5	TRBJ2-7	CASSRGLAGSYEQYF	TGTGCCAGCAGTCGAGGGCTAGCGGGCTCCTACGAGCAGTACTTC
-	TRBD1	TRBV5-1	TRBJ1-5	CASREGTANNQPQHF	TGCGCCAGCAGAGAAGGGACAGCAAACAATCAGCCCCAGCATTTT
once	-	TRBV2	TRBJ2-7	CASRRDGYEQYF	TGTGCCAGCAGGAGGGACGGCTACGAGCAGTACTTC
-	TRBD2	TRBV7-2	TRBJ2-5	CASSSSGVNNEQYF	TGTGCCAGCAGCTCTAGCGGGGTCAACAATGAGCAGTACTTC
-	-	TRBV6-1	TRBJ2-1	CASSVSLLVPRGNEQFF	TGTGCCAGCAGTGTGTCCCTACTAGTCCCGAGGGGCAATGAGCAGTTCTTC
many	-	TRBV9	TRBJ2-5	CASSARWDPGQETQYF	TGTGCCAGCAGCGCCCGGTGGGACCCCGGGCAAGAGACCCAGTACTTC
-	-	TRBV5-6	TRBJ2-3	CASSLGSSWADTQYF	TGTGCCAGCAGCTTGGGGTCTAGCTGGGCAGATACGCAGTATTTT
few	TRBD2	TRBV28	TRBJ2-3	CVAGRATDTQYF	TGTGTGGCCGGGAGGGCCACAGATACGCAGTATTTT
few	-	TRBV6-5	TRBJ2-1	CASRFAGFGTHNEQFF	TGTGCCAGCAGGTTCGCGGGGTTTGGAACCCACAATGAGCAGTTCTTC
many	TRBD2	TRBV29-1	TRBJ2-1	CSVARLAFDNEQFF	TGCAGCGTCGCCAGACTAGCCTTCGACAATGAGCAGTTCTTC
many	-	TRBV7-6	TRBJ2-5	CASSSFTGNQETQYF	TGTGCCAGCAGCTCCTTCACCGGGAACCAAGAGACCCAGTACTTC
many	TRBD1	TRBV10-3	TRBJ2-3	CAIREDRAGDTQYF	TGTGCCATCAGAGAGGACAGGGCTGGAGATACGCAGTATTTT
-	TRBD1	TRBV6-2/TRBV6-3	TRBJ2-6	CASSYSGQVPSGANVLTF	TGTGCCAGCAGTTACTCCGGACAGGTCCCATCTGGGGCCAACGTCCTGACTTTC